This TCR beta chain is drawn from a study of OX40 agonist ivuxolimab in advanced cancers. Overall study context: Ivuxolimab, which is an agonistic anti-OX40 (CD134) antibody, was administered to the patients.

TCRdb's table, derived via immunoSEQ multiplex PCR, lists solely in-frame clones and lacks some. This sample has about 91,000 clones; roughly 89% occur once, and the top ten carry approximately 0.54%. Germline values: CDR1 SEHNR, CDR2 FQNEAQ (reference sequence). Trimming took off 2 bases at V and 4 bases at J, with 8 bases between the two ends. The CDR3 is made up of 13 amino acids. This sequence originates from an adult with an advanced solid tumor such as melanoma, head and neck, liver or kidney cancer. The sequencing here drew on CD4+ or CD8+ T cells sorted from blood, taken in a trial of the OX40 agonist ivuxolimab. The chain has TRBV7-9 and TRBJ1-2, with D uncertain. The CDR3 is CASSLPVGYGYTF. The CDR3 DNA sequence: TGTGCCAGCAGCTTACCCGTGGGCTATGGCTACACCTTC.